This is a list of T cell receptor beta chains from one sample in a study of memory CD4+ T cells and cytomegalovirus serostatus. Profiled with immunoSEQ multiplex PCR; TCRdb holds only in-frame clones, not every one. The sample shows about 40,000 clones, 76% of them seen only once. Sequencing input: memory CD4+ T cells from blood. The receptors were gathered from an adult in good health and CMV-seronegative. CDR3s include the opening cysteine and the closing phenylalanine or tryptophan. A D gene is named only where the DNA matches it firmly. Clone sizes are given selectively: once, few, many, or a class where the clone is expanded.

d_gene	v_gene	j_gene	abundance	CDR3aa	CDR3nt
-	TRBV5-5	TRBJ2-3	-	CASSFQPSIDTQYF	TGTGCCAGCAGCTTCCAACCCTCGATAGATACGCAGTATTTT
-	TRBV6-5	TRBJ2-7	-	CASSQSGTSYEQYF	TGTGCCAGCAGCCAATCAGGGACCTCCTACGAGCAGTACTTC
TRBD2	TRBV11-3	TRBJ2-3	-	CASSLGVAGADTQYF	TGTGCCAGCAGCTTAGGGGTAGCGGGGGCAGATACGCAGTATTTT
-	TRBV2	TRBJ2-6	-	CASSDRAGANVLTF	TGTGCCAGCAGTGATCGTGCTGGGGCCAACGTCCTGACTTTC
-	TRBV6-5	TRBJ2-5	-	CASGPGRRSEYF	TGTGCCAGCGGACCGGGACGCCGTTCGGAGTACTTC
TRBD2	TRBV7-9	TRBJ2-3	-	CASSPDLAGSSTDTQYF	TGTGCCAGCAGCCCCGACCTAGCGGGCTCTAGCACAGATACGCAGTATTTT
-	TRBV7-2	TRBJ2-7	few	CASSLSRLTYEQYF	TGTGCCAGCAGCTTATCGCGTTTAACCTACGAGCAGTACTTC
-	TRBV5-1	TRBJ2-7	once	CASSLAITGAHEQYF	TGCGCCAGCAGCTTGGCGATTACGGGGGCCCACGAGCAGTACTTC
TRBD1	TRBV6-5	TRBJ1-5	-	CASRRGQVDQPQHF	TGTGCCAGCAGACGCGGACAGGTCGATCAGCCCCAGCATTTT
TRBD2	TRBV7-2	TRBJ2-2	-	CASSSPQTTSGNTGELFF	TGTGCCAGCAGCTCACCACAGACGACTAGCGGGAACACCGGGGAGCTGTTTTTT
TRBD2	TRBV29-1	TRBJ2-5	-	CSVASGALQETQYF	TGCAGCGTCGCTAGCGGGGCTCTCCAAGAGACCCAGTACTTC
TRBD1	TRBV5-1	TRBJ1-1	-	CASSLGLGQMNTEAFF	TGCGCCAGCAGCTTGGGCCTGGGACAGATGAACACTGAAGCTTTCTTT
TRBD1	TRBV5-4	TRBJ1-3	-	CASSSGTGVGNTIYF	TGTGCCAGCAGCTCCGGGACAGGGGTCGGAAACACCATATATTTT